This T cell receptor (beta chain) was captured in a study of siplizumab effects on memory and regulatory T cells. The assay was immunoSEQ multiplex PCR, and TCRdb's table has in-frame clones only and misses some. Counted here are about 120,000 clones, roughly 94% occurring once; the ten biggest clones make up approximately 1.8%. The CDR3 contains 16 residues. Germline loops: CDR1 MNHEY, CDR2 SMNVEV (reference sequence). V gave up 0 bases and J gave up 2 bases; unmatched junction bases: 3. The TCR comes from a human donor in good health. This chain links TRBV27 with TRBJ2-1; TRBD2 agrees at 8 bases. Sequenced material: non-Treg CD4+ T cells sorted from blood. In DNA form, the CDR3 reads TGTGCCAGCAGTTTATCGATAGCGGGACCCTACAATGAGCAGTTCTTC. Translating gives CASSLSIAGPYNEQFF.